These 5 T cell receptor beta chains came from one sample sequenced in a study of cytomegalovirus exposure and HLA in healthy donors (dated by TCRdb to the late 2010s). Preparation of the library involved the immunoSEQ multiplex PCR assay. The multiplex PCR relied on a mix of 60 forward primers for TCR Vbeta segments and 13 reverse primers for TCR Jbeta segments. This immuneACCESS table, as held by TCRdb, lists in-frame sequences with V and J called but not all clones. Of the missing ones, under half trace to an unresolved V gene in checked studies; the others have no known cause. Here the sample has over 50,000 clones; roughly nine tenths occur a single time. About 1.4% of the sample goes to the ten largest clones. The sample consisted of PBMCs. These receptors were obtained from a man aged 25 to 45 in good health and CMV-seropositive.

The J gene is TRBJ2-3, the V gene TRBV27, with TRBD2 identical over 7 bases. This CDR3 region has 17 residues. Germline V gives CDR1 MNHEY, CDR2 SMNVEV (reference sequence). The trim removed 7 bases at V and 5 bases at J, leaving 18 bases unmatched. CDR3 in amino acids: CASKKSPARDYRDTQYF. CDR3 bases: TGTGCCAGCAAGAAGAGCCCCGCCCGGGACTACCGAGATACGCAGTATTTT.

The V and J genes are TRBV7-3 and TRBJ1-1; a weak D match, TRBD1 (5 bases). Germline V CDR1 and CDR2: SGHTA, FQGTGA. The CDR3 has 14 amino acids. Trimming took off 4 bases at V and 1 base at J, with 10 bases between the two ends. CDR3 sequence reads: CASSSGAWNTEAFF. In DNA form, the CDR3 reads TGTGCCAGCAGCTCTGGGGCGTGGAACACTGAAGCTTTCTTT.

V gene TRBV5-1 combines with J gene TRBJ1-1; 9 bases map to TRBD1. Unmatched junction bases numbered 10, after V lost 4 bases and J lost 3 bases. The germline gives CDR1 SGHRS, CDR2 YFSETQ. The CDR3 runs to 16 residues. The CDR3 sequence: CASSPGTGKLYTEAFF. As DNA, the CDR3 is TGCGCCAGCAGCCCGGGGACAGGGAAACTGTACACTGAAGCTTTCTTT.

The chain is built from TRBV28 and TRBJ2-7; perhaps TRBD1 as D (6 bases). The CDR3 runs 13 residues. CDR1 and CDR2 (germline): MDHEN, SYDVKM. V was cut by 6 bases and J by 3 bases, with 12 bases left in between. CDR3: CASRTTGYYEQYF. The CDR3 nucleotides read TGTGCCAGCAGAACGACAGGTTACTACGAGCAGTACTTC.

CDR3 residues: CASPTTAERNSPLHF. For the CDR3, the DNA is TGTGCCAGCCCTACGACCGCGGAAAGGAATTCACCCCTCCACTTT. The J gene is TRBJ1-6, the V gene TRBV28; D unclear. The CDR3 consists of 15 residues. CDR1 is MDHEN, CDR2 SYDVKM, per germline. With 8 bases removed from V and 7 bases from J, the gap between germline ends came to 18 bases. The whole variable domain, remainder taken from reference TRBV28 and TRBJ1-6, is DVKVTQSSRYLVKRTGEKVFLECVQDMDHENMFWYRQDPGLGLRLIYFSYDVKMKEKGDIPEGYSVSREKKERFSLILESASTNQTSMYLCASPTTAERNSPLHFGNGTRLTVT.